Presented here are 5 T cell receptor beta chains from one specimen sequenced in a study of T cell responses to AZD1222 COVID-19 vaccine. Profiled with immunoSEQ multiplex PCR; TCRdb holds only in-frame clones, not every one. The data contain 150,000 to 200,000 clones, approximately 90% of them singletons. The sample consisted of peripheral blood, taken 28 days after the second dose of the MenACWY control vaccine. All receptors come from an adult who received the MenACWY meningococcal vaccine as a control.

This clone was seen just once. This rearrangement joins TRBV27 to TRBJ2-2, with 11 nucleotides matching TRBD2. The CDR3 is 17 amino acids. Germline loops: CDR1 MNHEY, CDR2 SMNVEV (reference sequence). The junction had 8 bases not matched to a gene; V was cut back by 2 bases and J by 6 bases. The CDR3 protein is CASSLPSGRIRPGELFF. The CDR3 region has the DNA TGTGCCAGCAGTTTACCTAGCGGGAGGATACGTCCCGGGGAGCTGTTTTTT.

As DNA, the CDR3 is TGTGCCACCAGCAGAGGCGGCTCTTACACCGGGGAGCTGTTTTTT. Protein sequence: CATSRGGSYTGELFF. The chain has TRBV15 and TRBJ2-2; D ambiguous. The germline gives CDR1 LNHNV, CDR2 YYDKDF (reference sequence). The CDR3 extends over 15 amino acids. Trimming removed 1 base at V and 3 bases at J, with 9 bases between.

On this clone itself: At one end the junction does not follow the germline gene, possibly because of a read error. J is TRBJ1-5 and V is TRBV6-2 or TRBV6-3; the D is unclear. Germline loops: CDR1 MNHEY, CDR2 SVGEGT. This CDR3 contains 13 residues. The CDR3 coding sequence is TGTGCCAGCAGTTGGAGGAACGATCAGCCTCAGCATTTT. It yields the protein CASSWRNDQPQHF.

CDR3 residues: CASSSPPSYRAAEAFF. Here the CDR3 DNA reads TGTGCCAGCAGTTCCCCCCCCAGTTACCGGGCAGCTGAAGCTTTCTTT. The rearrangement joins TRBV28 to TRBJ1-1; no clear D gene. The V and J ends lost 4 bases and 6 bases respectively, with 21 bases between them. Germline V CDR1 and CDR2: MDHEN, SYDVKM. CDR3 length: 16 amino acids.

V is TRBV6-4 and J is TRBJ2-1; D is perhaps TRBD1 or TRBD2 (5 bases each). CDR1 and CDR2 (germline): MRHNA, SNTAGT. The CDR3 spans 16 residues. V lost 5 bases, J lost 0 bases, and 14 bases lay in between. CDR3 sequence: CASSTRGASSYNEQFF. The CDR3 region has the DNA TGTGCCAGCAGTACCCGGGGCGCGAGCTCCTACAATGAGCAGTTCTTC.